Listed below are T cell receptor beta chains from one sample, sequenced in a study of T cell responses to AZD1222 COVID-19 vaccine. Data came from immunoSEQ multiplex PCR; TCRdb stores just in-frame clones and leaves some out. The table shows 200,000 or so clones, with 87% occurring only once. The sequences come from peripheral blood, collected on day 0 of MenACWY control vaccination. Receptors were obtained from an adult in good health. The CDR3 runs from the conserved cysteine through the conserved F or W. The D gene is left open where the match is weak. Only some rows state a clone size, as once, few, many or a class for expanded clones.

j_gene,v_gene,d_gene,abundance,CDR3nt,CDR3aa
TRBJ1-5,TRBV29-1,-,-,TGCAGCGTGAGAGGGACCACGAATGATGCGGGGCCCCAGCATTTT,CSVRGTTNDAGPQHF
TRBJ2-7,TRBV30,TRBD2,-,TGTGCCTGGGGGATAGCGGGGGACGAGCAGTACTTC,CAWGIAGDEQYF
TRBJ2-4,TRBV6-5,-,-,TGTGCCAGCAGTTATGGGTCTCTCCTATCCAAAAACATTCAGTACTTC,CASSYGSLLSKNIQYF
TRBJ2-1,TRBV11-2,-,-,TGTGCCAGCAGCTTAGGGAGTCAGGGTAATGAGCAGTTCTTC,CASSLGSQGNEQFF
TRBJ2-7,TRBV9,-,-,TGTGCCAGCAGCGTAGGAAGTGGGGTGATCTACGGGCAGTACTTC,CASSVGSGVIYGQYF
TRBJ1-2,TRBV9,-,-,TGTGCCAGCAGCGTACGGGACCTCGATGGCTACACCTTC,CASSVRDLDGYTF
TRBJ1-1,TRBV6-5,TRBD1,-,TGTGCCAGCAGTCAGCGACAGGGTGTAGCTTTCTTT,CASSQRQGVAFF
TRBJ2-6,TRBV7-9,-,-,TGTGCCAGCAGCTTGAGCTTAAAGGGTGCTGGGGCCAACGTCCTGACTTTC,CASSLSLKGAGANVLTF
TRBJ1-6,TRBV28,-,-,TGTGCCAGCGTAGCTAGCTCCTATAATTCACCCCTCCACTTT,CASVASSYNSPLHF
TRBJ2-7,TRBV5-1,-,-,TGCGCCAGCAGTCCTACGGGGCCGGGGGCCTACGAGCAGTACTTC,CASSPTGPGAYEQYF
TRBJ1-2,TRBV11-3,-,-,TGTGCCAGCAGCCCACCGGGAGGGTTGGTTCTTAGCTATGGCTACACCTTC,CASSPPGGLVLSYGYTF
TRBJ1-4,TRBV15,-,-,TGTGCCACCAGCAGTGGGCAGGGCAATGAAAAACTGTTTTTT,CATSSGQGNEKLFF
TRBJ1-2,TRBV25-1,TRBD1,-,TGTGCCAGCAGTAACGACAGGGGCGATCAAGCTAACTATGGCTACACCTTC,CASSNDRGDQANYGYTF
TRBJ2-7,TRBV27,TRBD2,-,TGTGCCAGCAGGAGTAGCGGGACTTACGAGCAGTACTTC,CASRSSGTYEQYF
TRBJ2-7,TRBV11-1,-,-,TGTGCCAGCAGCCCCCGTGAGGTTGCCTACGAGCAGTACTTC,CASSPREVAYEQYF
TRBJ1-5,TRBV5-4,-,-,TGTGCCAGCAGCTTTGGAGGGGTGGGGGCCCAGCATTTT,CASSFGGVGAQHF
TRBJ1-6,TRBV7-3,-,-,TGTGCCAGCAGCCCTGGTGGGGGGAGAAATTCACCCCTCCACTTT,CASSPGGGRNSPLHF
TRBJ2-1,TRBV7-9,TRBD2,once,TGTGCCAGCAGCGCTAGCGGGAGGATGGATGAGCAGTTCTTC,CASSASGRMDEQFF
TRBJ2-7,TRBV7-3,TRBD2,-,TGTGCCAGCAGCTTGGGGCGGGGGAACGAGCAGTACTTC,CASSLGRGNEQYF
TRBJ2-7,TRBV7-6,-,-,TGTGCCAGCAGCTCCACCCTCGGGCCTCGTCCTTTAGAGCAGTACTTC,CASSSTLGPRPLEQYF
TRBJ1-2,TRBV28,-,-,TGTGCCAGCAGGCCGACGGAGAACTATGGCTACACCTTC,CASRPTENYGYTF
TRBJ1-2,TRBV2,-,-,TGTGCCAGCAGTGAAGAAAAGCCTGCTAACTATGGCTACACCTTC,CASSEEKPANYGYTF
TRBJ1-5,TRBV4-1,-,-,TGCGCCAGCAGCCAAGATAGGGGTAGCAATCAGCCCCAGCATTTT,CASSQDRGSNQPQHF
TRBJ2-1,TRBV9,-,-,TGTGCCAGCAGCGTAGGGGACAGCGGGAACAATGAGCAGTTCTTC,CASSVGDSGNNEQFF
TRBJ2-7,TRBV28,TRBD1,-,TGTGCCAGCAGCCGACAGGGGGCGAGGACCTACGAGCAGTACTTC,CASSRQGARTYEQYF
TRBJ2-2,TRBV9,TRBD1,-,TGTGCCAGCAGCATCTCAGGGGGCCCCGGGGAGCTGTTTTTT,CASSISGGPGELFF
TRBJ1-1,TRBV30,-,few,TGTGCCTGGAGTGTTGGGGATAGGGCTTTCTTT,CAWSVGDRAFF
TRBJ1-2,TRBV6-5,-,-,TGTGCCAGCAGATCAGGACAATGGAATAACTATGGCTACACCTTC,CASRSGQWNNYGYTF
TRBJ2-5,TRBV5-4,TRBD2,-,TGTGCCAGCAGCCAGGGCGCTAGCGGGTACCAGGAGACCCAGTACTTC,CASSQGASGYQETQYF